Listed below are T cell receptor beta chains from one sample, sequenced in a study of Graves' ophthalmopathy and Graves' hyperthyroidism. TCRdb re-called the multiplex PCR reads through MiXCR, storing one row per CDR3 protein. The data hold hundreds of thousands of distinct CDR3 sequences, with 20% to 25% observed a single time. Sequencing used peripheral blood. The receptor source for this set is a woman in her forties or fifties with Graves' ophthalmopathy. The CDR3 runs from the conserved cysteine through the conserved F or W. D genes are given only for firm matches. Clone size is given for some rows only: seen once, a few or many times, or a class if the clone is expanded.

V gene: TRBV12-3/TRBV12-4; J gene: TRBJ2-5; D gene: TRBD2; clone size: -; CDR3 protein: CASSLFGTSGSWKTQYF; CDR3 DNA: TGTGCCAGCAGTTTATTCGGGACTAGCGGGAGTTGGAAGACCCAGTACTTC
V gene: TRBV2; J gene: TRBJ2-5; D gene: TRBD1; clone size: -; CDR3 protein: CATSDRDSTLQETQYF; CDR3 DNA: TGTGCCACCAGTGACAGGGACAGCACACTCCAAGAGACCCAGTACTTC
V gene: TRBV15; J gene: TRBJ2-7; D gene: -; clone size: -; CDR3 protein: CATSREGGGREGTYEQYF; CDR3 DNA: TGTGCCACCAGCAGAGAAGGAGGGGGACGGGAAGGGACCTACGAGCAGTACTTC
V gene: TRBV6-5; J gene: TRBJ1-6; D gene: TRBD1; clone size: many; CDR3 protein: CASSYSTGGGNSPLHF; CDR3 DNA: TGTGCCAGCAGTTACTCGACAGGGGGAGGTAATTCACCCCTCCACTTT
V gene: TRBV27; J gene: TRBJ2-5; D gene: TRBD2; clone size: many; CDR3 protein: CASSLTGLADSQTETQYF; CDR3 DNA: TGTGCCAGCAGCTTAACGGGACTAGCGGACTCCCAAACGGAGACCCAGTACTTC
V gene: TRBV3-1; J gene: TRBJ2-7; D gene: TRBD1; clone size: -; CDR3 protein: CASSQVGTGPYEQYF; CDR3 DNA: TGTGCCAGCAGCCAAGTTGGGACAGGCCCCTACGAGCAGTACTTC
V gene: TRBV27; J gene: TRBJ1-2; D gene: -; clone size: -; CDR3 protein: CASSLSARGSLYGYTF; CDR3 DNA: TGTGCCAGCAGTTTATCTGCCAGGGGCTCCCTCTATGGCTACACCTTC
V gene: TRBV10-1; J gene: TRBJ1-2; D gene: -; clone size: many; CDR3 protein: CASSESGQVGGYTF; CDR3 DNA: TGCGCCAGCAGTGAGTCCGGTCAGGTCGGCGGCTACACCTTC
V gene: TRBV12-3/TRBV12-4; J gene: TRBJ1-1; D gene: -; clone size: many; CDR3 protein: CASSLSRGQAFF; CDR3 DNA: TGTGCCAGCAGTTTATCCAGGGGCCAAGCTTTCTTT
V gene: TRBV11-1; J gene: TRBJ1-6; D gene: -; clone size: many; CDR3 protein: CASSLDGAPGLKLHF; CDR3 DNA: TGTGCCAGCAGCTTAGATGGAGCTCCGGGACTAAAACTCCACTTT
V gene: TRBV12-3/TRBV12-4; J gene: TRBJ1-1; D gene: TRBD1; clone size: -; CDR3 protein: CASSLGGTGGLTEAFF; CDR3 DNA: TGCGCCAGCAGCTTGGGTGGCACAGGGGGCCTCACTGAAGCTTTCTTT
V gene: TRBV28; J gene: TRBJ1-1; D gene: -; clone size: many; CDR3 protein: CASSLIQRNTEAFF; CDR3 DNA: TGTGCCAGCAGTTTAATACAGCGGAACACTGAAGCTTTCTTT
V gene: TRBV12-3/TRBV12-4; J gene: TRBJ1-2; D gene: TRBD1; clone size: many; CDR3 protein: CASSPTGGYGYTF; CDR3 DNA: TGTGCCAGCAGCCCTACAGGGGGTTATGGCTACACCTTC
V gene: TRBV10-3; J gene: TRBJ2-7; D gene: TRBD2; clone size: many; CDR3 protein: CAISESSSGSYEQYF; CDR3 DNA: TGTGCCATCAGTGAGTCGTCTAGCGGGAGCTACGAGCAGTACTTC
V gene: TRBV5-1; J gene: TRBJ1-1; D gene: -; clone size: many; CDR3 protein: CASSLKSVDTEAFF; CDR3 DNA: TGCGCCAGCAGCTTGAAATCCGTTGACACTGAAGCTTTCTTT
V gene: TRBV27; J gene: TRBJ2-5; D gene: -; clone size: many; CDR3 protein: CASRGLGETQYF; CDR3 DNA: TGTGCCAGCAGGGGGCTCGGGGAGACCCAGTACTTC
V gene: TRBV6-5; J gene: TRBJ2-7; D gene: -; clone size: many; CDR3 protein: CASMGNGRGLYF; CDR3 DNA: TGTGCCAGCATGGGAAACGGGAGAGGCCTGTACTTC
V gene: TRBV7-2; J gene: TRBJ2-5; D gene: TRBD2; clone size: -; CDR3 protein: CASSPRTSGGAATQYF; CDR3 DNA: TGTGCCAGCAGCCCAAGGACTAGCGGGGGGGCCGCGACCCAGTACTTC
V gene: TRBV19; J gene: TRBJ1-2; D gene: -; clone size: many; CDR3 protein: CASKRGQSDYGYTF; CDR3 DNA: TGTGCCAGTAAAAGGGGCCAGTCGGACTATGGCTACACCTTC
V gene: TRBV24-1; J gene: TRBJ2-3; D gene: -; clone size: many; CDR3 protein: CATSDPTKGGSADTQYF; CDR3 DNA: TGTGCCACCAGTGACCCCACTAAGGGAGGCTCTGCGGATACGCAGTATTTT
V gene: TRBV20-1; J gene: TRBJ2-7; D gene: TRBD2; clone size: many; CDR3 protein: CSANTGTSGYEQYF; CDR3 DNA: TGCAGTGCAAACACCGGGACTAGCGGCTACGAGCAGTACTTC
V gene: TRBV9; J gene: TRBJ2-5; D gene: TRBD2; clone size: many; CDR3 protein: CASSGLGLAGGETQYF; CDR3 DNA: TGTGCCAGCAGCGGACTGGGACTAGCGGGTGGGGAGACCCAGTACTTC
V gene: TRBV18; J gene: TRBJ1-1; D gene: -; clone size: few; CDR3 protein: CASSPSRGRTEAFF; CDR3 DNA: TGTGCCAGCTCACCATCAAGGGGTCGCACTGAAGCTTTCTTT
V gene: TRBV6-1; J gene: TRBJ1-5; D gene: TRBD1; clone size: -; CDR3 protein: CASTDRVSNQPQHF; CDR3 DNA: TGTGCCAGCACGGACAGGGTTAGCAATCAGCCCCAGCATTTT
V gene: TRBV7-2; J gene: TRBJ1-3; D gene: -; clone size: -; CDR3 protein: CASSFSMVNTIYF; CDR3 DNA: TGTGCCAGCAGCTTTAGTATGGTGAACACCATATATTTT
V gene: TRBV12-3/TRBV12-4; J gene: TRBJ2-2; D gene: -; clone size: -; CDR3 protein: CASSLATLSTGELFF; CDR3 DNA: TGTGCCAGCAGTTTAGCAACACTTAGCACCGGGGAGCTGTTTTTT
V gene: TRBV6-1; J gene: TRBJ2-7; D gene: -; clone size: many; CDR3 protein: CATWTSAYEQYF; CDR3 DNA: TGTGCCACCTGGACATCAGCCTACGAGCAGTACTTC
V gene: TRBV12-3/TRBV12-4; J gene: TRBJ1-3; D gene: -; clone size: many; CDR3 protein: CASSYTSRDTIYF; CDR3 DNA: TGTGCCAGCAGTTACACCTCTAGGGACACCATATATTTT
V gene: TRBV7-2; J gene: TRBJ2-7; D gene: -; clone size: -; CDR3 protein: CASSLRGSATYEQYF; CDR3 DNA: TGTGCCAGCAGCTTACGTGGCAGCGCAACCTACGAGCAGTACTTC
V gene: TRBV15; J gene: TRBJ2-7; D gene: -; clone size: many; CDR3 protein: CATSRDTGTSEQYF; CDR3 DNA: TGTGCCACCAGCAGAGACACCGGGACCTCCGAGCAGTACTTC
V gene: TRBV19; J gene: TRBJ1-5; D gene: -; clone size: many; CDR3 protein: CASSTRPRPADQPQHF; CDR3 DNA: TGTGCCAGTAGTACAAGACCCCGCCCTGCAGATCAGCCCCAGCATTTT
V gene: TRBV5-1; J gene: TRBJ2-7; D gene: TRBD1; clone size: many; CDR3 protein: CASSVGQGRYEQYF; CDR3 DNA: TGCGCCAGCAGCGTGGGACAGGGCAGGTACGAGCAGTACTTC
V gene: TRBV12-3/TRBV12-4; J gene: TRBJ1-2; D gene: -; clone size: many; CDR3 protein: CASSLAPRFGYTF; CDR3 DNA: TGTGCCAGCAGTTTAGCGCCCAGATTTGGCTACACCTTC
V gene: TRBV12-3/TRBV12-4; J gene: TRBJ2-2; D gene: -; clone size: many; CDR3 protein: CASKTNTGELFF; CDR3 DNA: TGTGCCAGCAAAACCAACACCGGGGAGCTGTTTTTT
V gene: TRBV3-1; J gene: TRBJ1-2; D gene: TRBD1; clone size: -; CDR3 protein: CASSQDRGRGAPGRGYTF; CDR3 DNA: TGTGCCAGCAGCCAAGATAGGGGCAGGGGGGCGCCCGGCAGGGGCTACACCTTC
V gene: TRBV3-1; J gene: TRBJ2-3; D gene: -; clone size: -; CDR3 protein: CASSQDWATTDTQYF; CDR3 DNA: TGTGCCAGCAGCCAAGATTGGGCGACCACAGATACGCAGTATTTT
V gene: TRBV6-1; J gene: TRBJ2-6; D gene: -; clone size: many; CDR3 protein: CASSESANRVAGANVLTF; CDR3 DNA: TGTGCCAGCAGTGAAAGCGCGAACAGGGTGGCTGGGGCCAACGTCCTGACTTTC
V gene: TRBV6-1; J gene: TRBJ2-7; D gene: TRBD1; clone size: -; CDR3 protein: CASSEVDRVTEQYF; CDR3 DNA: TGTGCCAGCAGTGAAGTGGACAGGGTGACTGAGCAGTACTTC
V gene: TRBV20-1; J gene: TRBJ2-5; D gene: -; clone size: -; CDR3 protein: CSARGPSLQETQYF; CDR3 DNA: TGCAGTGCCAGGGGACCTAGCCTCCAAGAGACCCAGTACTTC
V gene: TRBV12-5; J gene: TRBJ1-1; D gene: -; clone size: many; CDR3 protein: CASGLEVGHTEAFF; CDR3 DNA: TGTGCTAGTGGTTTGGAGGTTGGCCACACTGAAGCTTTCTTT
V gene: TRBV6-2/TRBV6-3; J gene: TRBJ1-1; D gene: -; clone size: -; CDR3 protein: CASSDPEDTEAFF; CDR3 DNA: TGTGCCAGCAGTGACCCCGAGGACACTGAAGCTTTCTTT
V gene: TRBV30; J gene: TRBJ2-5; D gene: -; clone size: -; CDR3 protein: CACSRDSKETQYF; CDR3 DNA: TGTGCCTGCAGCAGGGACTCCAAAGAGACCCAGTACTTC
V gene: TRBV11-1; J gene: TRBJ2-7; D gene: TRBD1; clone size: many; CDR3 protein: CASSLDRGQVEQYF; CDR3 DNA: TGTGCCAGCAGCTTGGACAGGGGGCAGGTCGAGCAGTACTTC
V gene: TRBV24-1; J gene: TRBJ1-3; D gene: -; clone size: -; CDR3 protein: CATLGSPGNTIYF; CDR3 DNA: TGTGCCACCCTTGGGTCGCCTGGAAACACCATATATTTT
V gene: TRBV19; J gene: TRBJ2-2; D gene: -; clone size: many; CDR3 protein: CASSLDITGELFF; CDR3 DNA: TGTGCCAGTAGCCTCGACATTACCGGGGAGCTGTTTTTT